The present T cell receptor (beta chain) was sequenced within a study of long-term antiretroviral therapy in people with HIV. Sequencing relied on immunoSEQ assay v3.0, run at survey level. Sequencing aimed at roughly 40,000-55,000 T-cell genomes per sample. Some clones are missing from TCRdb's copy, which holds only in-frame ones; the method was immunoSEQ multiplex PCR. The sample records about 25,000 clones, 79% being singletons. The CDR3 covers 20 residues. The junction had 15 bases not matched to a gene; V was cut back by 1 base and J by 0 bases. Looked up from germline, CDR1 is PRHDT and CDR2 is FYEKMQ (reference sequence). As for this clone: Its antigen is currently unknown.

A minimum of one pre-ART and two post-ART PBMC samples existed for each donor. Specimens carried about 0.85-11 million cryopreserved PBMC before DNA extraction. Study conclusions and caveats: Clones showing expansion before ART dominated the repertoire at all time points.

The genes are TRBV13 and TRBJ2-1, with 7 bases identical to TRBD2. The clonotype was recovered from a man aged 25-40 years with HIV. This specimen was unsorted PBMCs, taken 2.1 years after starting antiretroviral therapy. The CDR3: CASSLDLWGVGGSSYNEQFF. In DNA form, the CDR3 reads TGTGCCAGCAGCTTAGACCTGTGGGGTGTGGGGGGGAGCTCCTACAATGAGCAGTTCTTC.